Below are 22 T cell receptor beta chains sequenced from a single sample in a study of control samples from healthy donors and cancer patients. TCRdb's table, derived via immunoSEQ multiplex PCR, lists solely in-frame clones and lacks some. The sample includes roughly 130,000 clones, about 93% seen only once; the top ten take roughly 2.5%. Sequencing input: blood. All receptors come from a man younger than 35 in good health.

The CDR3 protein is CASSPSGGGNYGYTF. CDR3 DNA sequence: TGTGCCAGCAGCCCCTCGGGAGGGGGTAACTATGGCTACACCTTC. The chain employs TRBV11-3 and TRBJ1-2; D may be TRBD1 (6 bases). CDR1 SGHNT and CDR2 YENEEA come from the germline V gene. CDR3 length: 15 residues. The germline V and J ends were trimmed by 5 bases and 1 base, with 14 bases remaining between them. The entire variable domain, with the rest obtained from reference TRBV11-3 and TRBJ1-2, is as follows: EAGVVQSPRYKIIEKKQPVAFWCNPISGHNTLYWYLQNLGQGPELLIRYENEEAVDDSQLPKDRFSAERLKGVDSTLKIQPAELGDSAVYLCASSPSGGGNYGYTFGSGTRLTVV.

The chain recombines TRBV3-1 (or the pseudogene TRBV3-2) with TRBJ2-7, with 7 bases fitting TRBD1. The CDR3 runs 14 residues. The V gene end was trimmed by 0 bases and the J gene end by 2 bases; junction bases not matched to a gene: 1. CDR1 is LGHDT and CDR2 is YNNKEL in the germline V gene (reference sequence). CDR3 sequence reads: CASSQDGTAYEQYF. CDR3 DNA sequence: TGTGCCAGCAGCCAAGATGGGACAGCCTACGAGCAGTACTTC.

A single count supports this clone. The rearrangement uses TRBV28 and TRBJ2-6; no definite D call. V was cut by 10 bases and J by 6 bases, with 7 bases left in between. Germline CDR1 and CDR2: MDHEN and SYDVKM. The CDR3 contains 11 residues. Here the CDR3 reads CATSSANVLTF. As DNA, the CDR3 is TGTGCCACCTCGTCGGCCAACGTCCTGACTTTC.

The rearrangement uses TRBV6-6 and TRBJ2-1; 11 positions match TRBD2. Trimming took 11 bases from V and 5 from J; bases not matched to a gene: 11. CDR1 and CDR2 from the germline V gene are MNHNY and SVGAGI (reference sequence). This CDR3 contains 15 residues. The CDR3, as DNA: TGTGCCTCATACCCCGGGACTAGCGGTAACAATGAGCAGTTCTTC. Protein: CASYPGTSGNNEQFF.

The gene calls are TRBV3-1 (or the pseudogene TRBV3-2) and TRBJ2-7; no clear D. V was pared by 6 bases and J by 1 base, with 10 bases between. This CDR3 comprises 13 residues. Germline-derived CDR1 and CDR2 are LGHDT and YNNKEL (reference sequence). This CDR3 reads CASSRAGSYEQYF. CDR3 coding DNA: TGTGCCAGCAGTCGAGCCGGTTCCTACGAGCAGTACTTC.

The rearrangement uses TRBV28 and TRBJ2-7; no clear D. The CDR3 has 12 amino acids. Germline CDR1 reads MDHEN; CDR2 reads SYDVKM. Between the trimmed V and J ends, which lost 4 bases and 5 bases, there was a span of 9 bases. The CDR3: CASSSVMDEQYF. CDR3 DNA: TGTGCCAGCAGTTCCGTGATGGACGAGCAGTACTTC.

The chain has TRBV11-1 and TRBJ1-1; weak D call: TRBD1 (5 bases). CDR3 length: 13 residues. Germline V CDR1 and CDR2: SGHAT, FQDESV (reference sequence). Trimming pared 2 bases from V and 3 bases from J, leaving 7 bases between. The DNA for the CDR3 is TGTGCCAGCAGCTTATTCAGGGACACTGAAGCTTTCTTT. Encoded protein: CASSLFRDTEAFF.

Regarding this clone: A junction boundary mismatches the germline segment, possibly from a read error. The CDR3 loop reads CATSPRGFYQPQHF. DNA for the CDR3: TGTGCCACCAGTCCCAGGGGCTTCTATCAGCCCCAGCATTTT. The chain links TRBV6-5 to TRBJ1-5, with a weak D call TRBD1 (6 bases). CDR3 length: 14 amino acids. Germline CDR1 and CDR2: MNHEY and SVGAGI.

This chain joins TRBV7-7 and TRBJ2-7; TRBD1 matches at 10 bases. The CDR3 extends over 15 amino acids. CDR1 and CDR2 (germline): SSHAT, FNYEAQ (reference sequence). Unmatched junction bases numbered 7, after V lost 5 bases and J lost 3 bases. As DNA, the CDR3 is TGTGCCAGCAGCCAGGGACAGGGGCGCGTCTACGAGCAGTACTTC. This sequence encodes CASSQGQGRVYEQYF.

V is TRBV24-1 and J is TRBJ1-6, with D unresolved. The CDR3 sequence is 13 residues long. Germline V CDR1 and CDR2: KGHDR, SFDVKD. Trimming shortened V by 7 bases and J by 1 base, and 4 bases separated the two germline ends. CDR3 DNA sequence: TGTGCCACCAGCCATTCCTATAATTCACCCCTCCACTTT. Its protein is CATSHSYNSPLHF.

About this clone: Other DNA variants within this sample encode the same CDR3. This chain links TRBV6-2 or TRBV6-3 with TRBJ2-1, with TRBD2 matching 9 bases. The germline V gene has CDR1 MNHEY and CDR2 SVGEGT. V lost 3 bases to trimming and J lost 2 bases; unmatched junction nucleotides: 2. CDR3 size: 15 residues. CDR3 sequence (DNA): TGTGCCAGCAGTTATTTAGCGGGAGCCTACAATGAGCAGTTCTTC. Translating gives CASSYLAGAYNEQFF.

Here the CDR3 reads CATTGGNTGELFF. The CDR3 bases are TGTGCCACCACCGGGGGCAACACCGGGGAGCTGTTTTTT. The rearrangement links TRBV24-1 to TRBJ2-2, with D possibly being TRBD1 or TRBD2 (6 bases each). V dropped 8 bases and J dropped 2 bases, with 8 bases sitting between them. The CDR3 runs to 13 residues. Germline lookup yields CDR1 KGHDR and CDR2 SFDVKD.

The J gene is TRBJ2-4, the V gene TRBV4-1, with 8 bases lining up with TRBD2. This CDR3 spans 17 amino acids. CDR1 and CDR2 from the germline V gene are MGHRA and YSYEKL. V gave up 0 bases and J gave up 0 bases; unmatched junction bases: 4. The CDR3 nucleotides read TGCGCCAGCAGCCAAGATCGGAGCGGGGGAGCCAAAAACATTCAGTACTTC. Amino acid sequence: CASSQDRSGGAKNIQYF.

The V gene is TRBV19, the J gene TRBJ1-1; D remains unclear. This CDR3 contains 13 residues. From germline, CDR1 is LNHDA and CDR2 SQIVND (reference sequence). Trimming left V 7 bases short and J 0 bases short, with 9 bases between. This CDR3 is CASTIGMNTEAFF. The CDR3, as DNA: TGTGCCAGTACTATCGGCATGAACACTGAAGCTTTCTTT.

CDR3 DNA: TGTGCCAGCAGTGTGACAGGCATTAATGAAAAACTGTTTTTT. Translating gives CASSVTGINEKLFF. V usage is TRBV25-1 and J usage is TRBJ1-4; maybe TRBD1 (6 bases). V lost 4 bases and J lost 4, with 10 bases in between. CDR3 length: 14 residues. Germline CDR1 is MGHDK and CDR2 is SYGVNS.

J is TRBJ1-5 and V is TRBV5-4, with no clear D. The CDR3 has 14 amino acids. Germline loops: CDR1 SGHNT, CDR2 YYREEE (reference sequence). V lost 4 bases and J lost 0, with 8 bases in between. CDR3 region: CASSPDLSNQPQHF. CDR3 coding DNA: TGTGCCAGCAGCCCGGACCTTAGCAATCAGCCCCAGCATTTT.

This rearrangement joins TRBV30 to TRBJ2-1; TRBD2 matches at 11 bases. The germline CDR1 and CDR2 sequences are GTSNPN and SVGIG (reference sequence). V was pared by 3 bases and J by 4 bases, with 2 bases of the junction left unmatched. The CDR3 sequence is 14 residues long. The CDR3 nucleotides are TGTGCCTGGAGGGGACTAGCGGAATACAATGAGCAGTTCTTC. It codes for CAWRGLAEYNEQFF.

This rearrangement joins TRBV4-2 to TRBJ2-1; D remains unclear. CDR3 length equals 14 residues. V was shortened by 0 bases and J by 3 bases, with 6 bases between the two germline ends. In germline, CDR1 is LGHNA, CDR2 YNFKEQ. The CDR3 bases are TGTGCCAGCAGCCAAGATAGAAGCTACAATGAGCAGTTCTTC. Translating gives CASSQDRSYNEQFF.

V is TRBV4-3 and J is TRBJ1-5, with 7 bases fitting TRBD1. In germline, CDR1 is LGHNA, CDR2 YSLEER. The CDR3 totals 14 residues. The V segment lost 1 base and the J segment 4 bases; nucleotides outside the gene matches: 1. CDR3 bases: TGCGCCAGCAGCCAAGGCAGGGGGAATCAGCCCCAGCATTTT. Its protein product is CASSQGRGNQPQHF.

V usage is TRBV5-1 and J usage is TRBJ2-1; D is uncertain. Between the trimmed V and J ends, which lost 7 bases and 6 bases, there was a span of 11 bases. This CDR3 is built from 12 residues. From germline, CDR1 is SGHRS and CDR2 YFSETQ. The CDR3 nucleotides are TGCGCCAGCCAATATTCGGGCAATGAGCAGTTCTTC. It specifies CASQYSGNEQFF.

This clone was picked up one time. The J gene is TRBJ2-1, the V gene TRBV5-1; the D is unclear. CDR1 and CDR2 from the germline V gene are SGHRS and YFSETQ. V lost 1 base to trimming and J lost 8 bases, with 4 bases between them. The CDR3 extends over 11 amino acids. CDR3 residues: CASSLSDEQFF. In nucleotides, the CDR3 is TGCGCCAGCAGCTTGAGTGATGAGCAGTTCTTC.

The chain uses TRBV5-1 and TRBJ2-3; D is unclear. Germline CDR1 and CDR2: SGHRS and YFSETQ. The V end was cut by 0 bases, the J end by 4 bases, with 9 bases between. There are 14 residues in the CDR3. Here the CDR3 reads CASSLDKGSDTQYF. The DNA for the CDR3 is TGCGCCAGCAGCTTGGATAAGGGCTCAGATACGCAGTATTTT.